This T cell receptor beta chain is drawn from a study of T-cell reconstitution after alpha-beta-depleted transplantation in children. Regarding the study as a whole: Reports say that about two months after transplant, the alpha-beta T cells came out of several hundred graft clones that had expanded. T cells produced anew were the main source of T-cell counts and diversity one year after transplant. In some patients, recipient T cells and intrathymic progenitors surviving conditioning explained high day-60 diversity.

The CDR3 loop spans 14 amino acids. Trimming left V 5 bases short and J 4 bases short, with 17 bases between. CDR1 and CDR2 (germline): DFQATT, SNEGSKA (reference sequence). The sample holds a few counts of this clonotype. Its cognate antigen is unknown. For TCRbeta, the library was prepared with unique molecular identifiers. TCRdb reanalysed the PCR reads using MiXCR and keeps one entry per CDR3 protein. The sample lists 580,000 or so distinct CDR3 sequences, roughly 23% seen once, with 14% in the top ten. This sequence was found in a boy younger than two who had a stem cell transplant for acute myeloid leukemia, so the T cells may come from the graft donor. Source: PBMCs, mostly from graft donor cells, taken 360 days after TCRalphabeta/CD19-depleted stem cell transplant. This chain uses TRBV20-1 with TRBJ1-1, with D maybe TRBD1 (6 bases). CDR3 nucleotide sequence: TGCAGTGCTCCTATGACGAACAGGGCCACTGAAGCTTTCTTT. Translated, it gives CSAPMTNRATEAFF.